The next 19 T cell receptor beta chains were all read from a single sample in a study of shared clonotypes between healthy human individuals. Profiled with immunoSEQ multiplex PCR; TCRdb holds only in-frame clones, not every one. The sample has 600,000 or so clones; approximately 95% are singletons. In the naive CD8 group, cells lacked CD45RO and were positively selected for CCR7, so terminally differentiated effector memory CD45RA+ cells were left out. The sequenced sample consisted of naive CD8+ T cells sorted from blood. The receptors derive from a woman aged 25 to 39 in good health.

CDR3 DNA: TGTGCCAGCAGTTTTAGCGGGTTCACCGGGGAGCTGTTTTTT. This gives the protein CASSFSGFTGELFF. The chain couples TRBV27 to TRBJ2-2, with 7 nucleotides matching TRBD2. The germline CDR1 and CDR2 sequences are MNHEY and SMNVEV (reference sequence). This CDR3 is 14 amino acids long. The V and J ends lost 3 bases and 4 bases, in that order; junction bases with no gene match: 2.

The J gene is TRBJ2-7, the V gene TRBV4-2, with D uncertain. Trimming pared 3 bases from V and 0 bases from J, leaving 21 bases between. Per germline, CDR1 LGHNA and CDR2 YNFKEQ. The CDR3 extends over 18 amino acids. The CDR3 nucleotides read TGTGCCAGCAGCCACCACCCTGAGTGGGCGGAGAGCTCCTACGAGCAGTACTTC. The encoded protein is CASSHHPEWAESSYEQYF.

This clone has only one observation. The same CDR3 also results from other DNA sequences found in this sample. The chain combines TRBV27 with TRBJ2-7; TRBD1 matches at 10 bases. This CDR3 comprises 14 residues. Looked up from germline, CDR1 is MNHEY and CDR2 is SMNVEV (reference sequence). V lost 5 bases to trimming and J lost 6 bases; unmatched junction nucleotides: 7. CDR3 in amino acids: CASSPGQGIGEQYF. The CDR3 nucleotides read TGTGCCAGCAGTCCGGGACAGGGGATCGGCGAGCAGTACTTC.

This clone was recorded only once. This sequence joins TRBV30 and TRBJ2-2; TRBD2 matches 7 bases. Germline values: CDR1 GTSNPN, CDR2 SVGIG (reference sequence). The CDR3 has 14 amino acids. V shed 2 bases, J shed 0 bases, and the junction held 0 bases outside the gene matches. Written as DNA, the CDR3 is TGTGCCTGGAGTAGCGGGACGAACACCGGGGAGCTGTTTTTT. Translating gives CAWSSGTNTGELFF.

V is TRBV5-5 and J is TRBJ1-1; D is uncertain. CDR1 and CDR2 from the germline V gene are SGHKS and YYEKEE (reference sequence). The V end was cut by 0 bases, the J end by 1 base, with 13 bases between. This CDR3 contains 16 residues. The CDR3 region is CASSLVPLVPNTEAFF. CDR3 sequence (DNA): TGTGCCAGCAGCTTGGTACCCCTGGTCCCGAACACTGAAGCTTTCTTT.

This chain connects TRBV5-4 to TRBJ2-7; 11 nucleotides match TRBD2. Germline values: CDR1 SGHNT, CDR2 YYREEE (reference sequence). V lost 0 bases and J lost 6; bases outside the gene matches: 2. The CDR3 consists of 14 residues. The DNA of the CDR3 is TGTGCCAGCAGCTTGGGACTAGCGGGACGCGAGCAGTACTTC. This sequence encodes CASSLGLAGREQYF.

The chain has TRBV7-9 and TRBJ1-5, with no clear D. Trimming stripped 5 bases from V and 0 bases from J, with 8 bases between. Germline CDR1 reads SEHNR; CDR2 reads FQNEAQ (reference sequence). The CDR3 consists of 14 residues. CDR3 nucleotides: TGTGCCAGCAGCCGGGCGAATAGCAATCAGCCCCAGCATTTT. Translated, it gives CASSRANSNQPQHF.

In DNA form, the CDR3 reads TGTGCCAGCAGCTTGACTAGCCCGAACACCGGGGAGCTGTTTTTT. This sequence encodes CASSLTSPNTGELFF. The V gene is TRBV5-8, the J gene TRBJ2-2, with D possibly being TRBD2 (6 bases). V was clipped by 1 base and J by 0 bases, with 7 bases between them. CDR1 and CDR2 from the germline V gene are SGHTS and YDEGEE. The CDR3 spans 15 residues.

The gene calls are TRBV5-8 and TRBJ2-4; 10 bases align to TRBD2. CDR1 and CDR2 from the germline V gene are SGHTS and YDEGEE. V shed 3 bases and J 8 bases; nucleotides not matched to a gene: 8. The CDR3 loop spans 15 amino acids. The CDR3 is CASSWGTGTSDIQYF. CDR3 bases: TGTGCCAGCAGCTGGGGTACCGGGACTAGCGACATTCAGTACTTC.

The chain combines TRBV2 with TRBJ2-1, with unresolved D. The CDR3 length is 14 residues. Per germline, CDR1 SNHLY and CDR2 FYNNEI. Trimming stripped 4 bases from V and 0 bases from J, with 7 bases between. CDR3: CASSVTNSYNEQFF. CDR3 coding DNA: TGTGCCAGCAGTGTGACAAACTCCTACAATGAGCAGTTCTTC.

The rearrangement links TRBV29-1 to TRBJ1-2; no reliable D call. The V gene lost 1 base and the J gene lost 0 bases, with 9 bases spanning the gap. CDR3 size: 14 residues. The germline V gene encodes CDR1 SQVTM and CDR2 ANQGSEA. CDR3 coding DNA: TGCAGCGTTGAAGGAGGGTCCGCTAACTATGGCTACACCTTC. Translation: CSVEGGSANYGYTF.

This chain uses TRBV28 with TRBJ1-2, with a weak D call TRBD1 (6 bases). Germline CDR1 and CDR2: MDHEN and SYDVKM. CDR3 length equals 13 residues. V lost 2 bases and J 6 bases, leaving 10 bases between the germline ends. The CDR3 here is CASSLGAGDGYTF. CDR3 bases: TGTGCCAGCAGTTTAGGTGCAGGGGATGGCTACACCTTC.

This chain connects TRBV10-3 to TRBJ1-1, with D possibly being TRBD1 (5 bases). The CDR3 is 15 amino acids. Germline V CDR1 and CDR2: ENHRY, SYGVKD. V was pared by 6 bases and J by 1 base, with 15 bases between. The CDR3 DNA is TGTGCCATCAGCAGTGAGGGGTCTAAGAACACTGAAGCTTTCTTT. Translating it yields CAISSEGSKNTEAFF.

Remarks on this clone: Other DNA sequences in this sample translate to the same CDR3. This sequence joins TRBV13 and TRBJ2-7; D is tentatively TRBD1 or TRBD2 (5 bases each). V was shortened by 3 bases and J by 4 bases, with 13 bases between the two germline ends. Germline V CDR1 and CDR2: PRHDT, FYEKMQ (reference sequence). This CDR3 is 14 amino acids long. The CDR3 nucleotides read TGTGCCAGCAGCTTCGGGACGGCCGCGTACGAGCAGTACTTC. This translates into CASSFGTAAYEQYF.

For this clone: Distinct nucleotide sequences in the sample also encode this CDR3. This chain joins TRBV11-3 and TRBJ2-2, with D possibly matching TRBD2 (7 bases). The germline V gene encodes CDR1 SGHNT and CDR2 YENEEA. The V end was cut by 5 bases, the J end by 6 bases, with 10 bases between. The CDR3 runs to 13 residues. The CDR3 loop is CASSLGGAGELFF. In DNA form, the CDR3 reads TGTGCCAGCAGCCTAGGGGGGGCCGGGGAGCTGTTTTTT.

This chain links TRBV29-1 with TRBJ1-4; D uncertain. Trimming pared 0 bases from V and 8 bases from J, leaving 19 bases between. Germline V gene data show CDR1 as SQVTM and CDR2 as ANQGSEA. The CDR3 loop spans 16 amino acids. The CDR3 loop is CSVEDQSHHSLEKLFF. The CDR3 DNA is TGCAGCGTTGAAGATCAGTCCCATCACAGCTTGGAAAAACTGTTTTTT.

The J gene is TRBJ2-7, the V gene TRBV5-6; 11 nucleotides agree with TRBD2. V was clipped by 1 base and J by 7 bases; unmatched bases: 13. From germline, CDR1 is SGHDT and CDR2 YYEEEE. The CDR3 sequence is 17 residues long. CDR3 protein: CASSLWSSGRLLGEQYF. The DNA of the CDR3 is TGTGCCAGCAGCTTGTGGTCTAGCGGGAGGTTGCTCGGTGAGCAGTACTTC.

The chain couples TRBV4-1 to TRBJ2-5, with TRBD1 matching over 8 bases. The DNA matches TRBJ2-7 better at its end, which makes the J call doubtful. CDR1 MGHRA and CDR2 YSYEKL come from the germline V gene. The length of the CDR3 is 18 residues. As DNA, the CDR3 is TGCGCCAGCAGCCAAGAACGCGTGGCAGGGGGCTCCGACTACGAGCAGTACTTC. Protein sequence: CASSQERVAGGSDYEQYF.

CDR3 DNA sequence: TGTGCCAGCAGTTCGACAGGGGAGAATTCACCCCTCCACTTT. Its protein is CASSSTGENSPLHF. The rearrangement joins TRBV6-5 to TRBJ1-6, with TRBD1 identical over 8 bases. The CDR3 has 14 residues. J was trimmed by 7 bases and V by 4 bases; bases with no gene match: 3. Germline CDR1 is MNHEY and CDR2 is SVGAGI.